This T cell receptor (beta chain) was sequenced for a study of blood T cell repertoires in COVID-19. The CDR3 covers 15 residues. Deletions cut 1 base from V and 7 bases from J, with 14 bases between. The V gene's germline CDR1 is SGHTA and CDR2 FQGNSA. As handled by the study authors: It was from reference gene primer amplification that nucleated cell counts were estimated. TCRdb keeps only in-frame clones here, not all; method: immunoSEQ multiplex PCR. D and trimming come from the DNA, and the V and J calls and clone size come from that table. In the table there are 50,000 to 65,000 clones, roughly 88% of which are singletons.

This TCR was recovered from a man aged 50-60 years with active COVID-19. This chain connects TRBV7-2 to TRBJ1-5; D may be TRBD1 (6 bases). The specimen sequenced was peripheral blood. CDR3 nucleotides: TGTGCCAGCAGCTTAGGAAGGGGGGAGGGACAGCCCCAGCATTTT. Its translation is CASSLGRGEGQPQHF.